This T cell receptor beta chain was captured in a study of post-analysis software for immune sequencing data. Regarding this clonotype: The antigen remains unidentified.

The CDR3 loop spans 16 amino acids. With 6 bases removed from V and 0 bases from J, the gap between germline ends came to 16 bases. CDR1 and CDR2 from the germline V gene are MNHNS and SASEGT. Study outcomes and limitations: Among several TRBV segments more frequent in patients than controls were TRBV5-6, TRBV5-1 and TRBV20-1.

Unique molecular identifiers had been added to the TCR beta cDNA libraries. TCRdb analysed the PCR reads with MiXCR anew, one entry per CDR3 protein. The repertoire holds around 710,000 distinct CDR3 sequences, with approximately 44% as singletons. The sequence derives from a girl aged 10-17 years with multiple sclerosis. The chain employs TRBV6-1 and TRBJ2-3, with D possibly being TRBD1 (5 bases). The specimen was blood. In DNA form, the CDR3 reads TGTGCCAGCAGACTCCCAGGGCTAACTAGCACAGATACGCAGTATTTT. This sequence encodes CASRLPGLTSTDTQYF.